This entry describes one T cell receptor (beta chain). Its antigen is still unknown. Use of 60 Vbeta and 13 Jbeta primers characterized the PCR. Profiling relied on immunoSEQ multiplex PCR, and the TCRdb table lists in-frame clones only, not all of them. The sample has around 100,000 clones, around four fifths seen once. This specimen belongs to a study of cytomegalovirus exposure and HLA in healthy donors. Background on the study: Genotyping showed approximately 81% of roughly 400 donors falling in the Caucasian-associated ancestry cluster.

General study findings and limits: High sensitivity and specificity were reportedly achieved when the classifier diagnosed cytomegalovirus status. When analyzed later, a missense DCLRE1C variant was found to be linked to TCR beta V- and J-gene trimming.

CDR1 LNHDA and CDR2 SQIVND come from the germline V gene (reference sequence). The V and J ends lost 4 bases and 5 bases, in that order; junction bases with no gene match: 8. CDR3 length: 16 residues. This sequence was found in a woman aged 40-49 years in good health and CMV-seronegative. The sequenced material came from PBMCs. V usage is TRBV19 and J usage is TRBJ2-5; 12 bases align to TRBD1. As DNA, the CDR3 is TGTGCCAGTAGTAGTAACCGGGACAGGGGGCGGGAGACCCAGTACTTC. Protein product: CASSSNRDRGRETQYF. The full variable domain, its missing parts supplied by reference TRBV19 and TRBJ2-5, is DGGITQSPKYLFRKEGQNVTLSCEQNLNHDAMYWYRQDPGQGLRLIYYSQIVNDFQKGDIAEGYSVSREKKESFPLTVTSAQKNPTAFYLCASSSNRDRGRETQYFGPGTRLLVL.